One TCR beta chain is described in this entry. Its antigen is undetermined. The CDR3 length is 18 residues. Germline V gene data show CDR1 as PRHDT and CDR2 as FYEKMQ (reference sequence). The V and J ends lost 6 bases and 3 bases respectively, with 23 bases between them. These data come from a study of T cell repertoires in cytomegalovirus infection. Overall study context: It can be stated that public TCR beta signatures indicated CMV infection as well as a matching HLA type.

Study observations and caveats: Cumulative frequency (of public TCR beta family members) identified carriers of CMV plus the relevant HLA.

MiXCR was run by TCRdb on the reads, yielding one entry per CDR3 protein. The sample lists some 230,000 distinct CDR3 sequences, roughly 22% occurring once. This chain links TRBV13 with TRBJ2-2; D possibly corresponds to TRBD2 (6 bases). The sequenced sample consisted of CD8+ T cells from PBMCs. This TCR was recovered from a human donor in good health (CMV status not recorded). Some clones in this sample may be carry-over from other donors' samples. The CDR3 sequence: CASRKETGSWRDTGELFF. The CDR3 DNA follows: TGTGCCAGCAGGAAAGAAACCGGGTCCTGGAGGGACACCGGGGAGCTGTTTTTT.